This TCR beta chain was recorded in a study of PD-L1 blockade in urothelial cancer (dated by TCRdb to the late 2010s). Background for the entire study: Every patient began therapy in the mid-2010s and was given atezolizumab 1,200 mg intravenously every 3 weeks. About 85% of the roughly 29 patients were identified as males with urothelial cancer of bladder origin, and a prior smoking history was reported by 18 of 29 patients. Patients had an ECOG performance status of 0 or 1 and had received between 0 and 3 prior chemotherapy regimens. Blood samples were analyzed at two time points: 3 weeks after treatment start (second dose) and 6 weeks after treatment start. Blood samples gave a median of about 140,000 T cells and 80,000 or so unique TCRs, with a median clonality of approximately 0.08. The study was an exploratory multi-omic analysis of somatic, immune and clinical correlates of response to PD-L1 blockade with atezolizumab in urothelial cancer. Pretreatment tumor samples and matched peripheral blood, collected serially before and after atezolizumab treatment, underwent TCR sequencing. Durable clinical benefit meant progression-free survival longer than 6 months, and TCR features were also tested against progression-free and overall survival. Whole exome sequencing and RNA sequencing of pretreatment tumors were performed alongside TCR sequencing in the same patients. Roughly 10 patients achieved durable clinical benefit and roughly 20 did not. Pretreatment blood TCR-seq was available for about 30 patients, at least one posttreatment blood collection was obtained for around 25 patients, and tumor TCR-seq was available for around 25 patients. Overall results and qualifications from the work: Improved progression-free and overall survival was associated with having pretreatment peripheral blood TCR clonality below the median. Because of the small sample size (n of about 30) and the many exploratory analyses performed, the results are intended to be regarded as hypothesis-generating. Greater expansion of tumor-associated TCR clones in peripheral blood 3 weeks after the start of treatment was observed in patients with durable benefit (n ≈ 22, p = 0.022).

This specimen's time point label, interpreted: pretreatment peripheral blood. The cohort comprised 25 to 30 patients with locally advanced or metastatic urothelial carcinoma treated at Memorial Sloan Kettering on a trial protocol. Peripheral blood mononuclear cells were collected from each patient pretreatment and during treatment, giving between 1 and 8 total time points per patient. The Qiagen DNeasy Blood extraction kit was used to purify genomic DNA from total PBMCs and tumor samples. PBMCs were collected pretreatment and during treatment, and were isolated and stored as previously described. Synthetic TCR analog templates were spiked into each PCR so that absolute template abundance could be estimated from read counts. TCRbeta CDR3 regions were amplified from genomic DNA with bias-controlled V and J gene primers using the immunoSEQ assay. Sequencing of rearranged TCRbeta segments was done at approximately 20X coverage. Under the source paper's analysis protocol: Sequencing errors were corrected by clustering and CDR3s were annotated against IMGT to assign V, D and J genes. Downstream analyses used only productive TCRbeta rearrangements, leaving out any out-of-frame or stop-codon sequences. Clonality was calculated as one minus the Shannon entropy normalized by the log of the number of unique productive sequences. Fisher's exact test with Benjamini-Hochberg correction, at a threshold of adjusted p below 0.01, was used to find clones that differed between time points or between blood and tumor. The clones in this table, taken by TCRdb from immuneACCESS, are in-frame only. Not every clone is retained; where verified, under half of the shortfall comes from an unresolved V gene, and the cause of the rest is unknown. V, J and clone size are taken as reported in that table, and D and trimming were inferred from the DNA itself. This sample lists some 57,000 clones; more than 80% were detected once. In total, the top ten clones hold 1% to 1.5% of the sample.

The junction shows trimming of 4 bases on V and 2 bases on J, and the gene matches do not reach 3 bases of it. Measured from the cysteine to the phenylalanine, the CDR3 is 15 residues long. Just the 45-base CDR3 DNA is kept, in frame starting at base 1. For CDR1 and CDR2, the germline V gene lists MNHNS and SASEGT. This clone came up a few times. This receptor's antigen is unknown. Base qualities were left out, and no much larger clone turns up one base away. This clonotype originated in a man in his forties or fifties with urothelial cancer. Sequences were derived from PBMCs, sampled around atezolizumab (anti-PD-L1) treatment. The sequence links TRBV6-1 to TRBJ1-5; 9 junctional bases match TRBD1. CDR3 sequence: CASSGRDRGNQPQHF. The bases are TGTGCCAGCAGTGGCCGGGACAGGGGCAATCAGCCCCAGCATTTT.